This is a list of T cell receptor beta chains from one sample in a study of blood T cell repertoires in COVID-19. Sequencing used immunoSEQ multiplex PCR; TCRdb keeps in-frame clones, though not all of them. The sample has 220,000 or so clones, 90% seen once; the top ten hold roughly 16%. Material: PBMCs or T cells enriched from blood (not recorded which). Receptors originate from a man aged 30 to 39 who had been exposed to COVID-19. Both conserved end residues are trimmed from each CDR3.

TRBV19 ASAFSGGTEAF
TRBV10-3 AIRQGSDQPQH
TRBV19 ASSGRRGTEAF
TRBV20-1 SASPPYRRYQETQY
TRBV5-6 ASSRGDREDNQPQH
TRBV11-2 ASRDYRGVDSPLH
TRBV3-1/TRBV3-2 ASSQDQGGIGGYT
TRBV2 ASSVETGYGYT
TRBV19 ASSSLPYGYT
TRBV5-4 ASSWGEETQY
TRBV3-1/TRBV3-2 ASSLRAQGTEAF
TRBV11-2 ASSLYGGGATDTQY
TRBV9 ASSVVTGTGYNEQF
TRBV9 ASSPRLQRGDGEQF
TRBV5-5 ASSFGSSYRTDTQY
TRBV6-5 ASSYSGLGVRDIQY
TRBV30 AWTPGSGDGYT
TRBV4-3 ASSQESGIGNTIY
TRBV5-1 ASSSGMVLITDTQY
TRBV7-7 ASSPDLNTEAF
TRBV4-2 ASSLHSTSGGNNEQF
TRBV11-2 ASSLPGIVETQY
TRBV5-1 ASTPADSYNSPLH
TRBV4-2 ASSQDHLSAADRASTDTQY
TRBV30 AWSVGQGARGYT
TRBV10-2 ASREYYEQF
TRBV19 ASSSKTGTGELF
TRBV7-9 ASSLGVGGNTEAF
TRBV24-1 ATGRGRYFSNQPQH